These 2 T cell receptor beta chains originate from one sample sequenced in a study of blood T cell repertoires in COVID-19. TCRdb keeps only in-frame clones here, not all; method: immunoSEQ multiplex PCR. The sample includes 150,000 to 200,000 clones, around 73% of them seen just once. Sequences were obtained from PBMCs or T cells enriched from blood (not recorded which). The source is a woman between 45 and 65 years old who had recovered from COVID-19.

This clone has a single count. The chain recombines TRBV7-2 with TRBJ2-7; TRBD2 aligns across 9 bases. The V segment lost 3 bases and the J segment 0 bases; nucleotides outside the gene matches: 6. The CDR3 is made up of 16 amino acids. Germline V gene sequence: CDR1 SGHTA, CDR2 FQGNSA. CDR3 amino acids: CASSFAGGPSSYEQYF. The CDR3 DNA reads TGTGCCAGCAGCTTCGCGGGAGGGCCCTCCTCCTACGAGCAGTACTTC. The full variable domain, in which reference TRBV7-2 and TRBJ2-7 provide the parts outside the CDR3, is GAGVSQSPSNKVTEKGKDVELRCDPISGHTALYWYRQSLGQGLEFLIYFQGNSAPDKSGLPSDRFSAERTGGSVSTLTIQRTQQEDSAVYLCASSFAGGPSSYEQYFGPGTRLTVT.

V usage is TRBV14 and J usage is TRBJ2-7; TRBD2 matches 7 bases. Germline lookup yields CDR1 SGHDN and CDR2 FVKESK. The CDR3 is made up of 15 amino acids. J gave up 6 bases and V 5 bases, and 13 bases lay outside the gene matches. CDR3: CASSIRLAAISEQYF. In DNA, the CDR3 is TGTGCCAGCAGCATCAGGCTAGCGGCAATCTCCGAGCAGTACTTC. Looking up the rest from reference TRBV14 and TRBJ2-7 gives the full variable domain: EAGVTQFPSHSVIEKGQTVTLRCDPISGHDNLYWYRRVMGKEIKFLLHFVKESKQDESGMPNNRFLAERTGGTYSTLKVQPAELEDSGVYFCASSIRLAAISEQYFGPGTRLTVT.